The clone carrying this T cell receptor beta chain has a single count. The antigen is unknown. This sample was included in a study of cytomegalovirus exposure and HLA in healthy donors. Study-wide findings and caveats: When analyzed later, a missense DCLRE1C variant was found to be linked to TCR beta V- and J-gene trimming. Sequencing depth roughly uniform across donors was assumed in presence/absence analyses. According to a later analysis, donors in an Asian-associated ancestry cluster reportedly had fewer N-insertions than the approximately 670-donor mean.

The germline V and J ends were trimmed by 8 bases and 5 bases, with 15 bases remaining between them. Germline CDR1 reads MDHEN; CDR2 reads SYDVKM. The CDR3 runs 13 residues. With 60 Vbeta and 13 Jbeta primers, the PCR was carried out. TCRdb's table, derived via immunoSEQ multiplex PCR, lists solely in-frame clones and lacks some. The sample consists of fewer than 150,000 clones, 76% of them appearing once. Input material: PBMCs. V usage is TRBV28 and J usage is TRBJ2-5, with D possibly TRBD1 on 5 matching bases. The TCR was taken from a man aged 35-49 years in good health and CMV-seronegative. The DNA of the CDR3 is TGTGCCAGCTGTCTCAGGGATCCGGAGACCCAGTACTTC. Its protein is CASCLRDPETQYF.